The 7 T cell receptor beta chains below were found in one sample sequenced in a study of control samples from healthy donors and cancer patients. Sequenced by immunoSEQ multiplex PCR; TCRdb stores in-frame clones only, minus some. The table includes tens of thousands of clones, roughly 89% detected once. The specimen was blood. Every receptor here comes from a man in his fifties in good health.

The rearrangement joins TRBV27 to TRBJ1-4; no definite D call. Trimming pared 10 bases from V and 3 bases from J, leaving 15 bases between. This CDR3 contains 14 residues. Germline lookup yields CDR1 MNHEY and CDR2 SMNVEV (reference sequence). The CDR3 spells CANRMPGANEKLFF. As DNA, the CDR3 is TGTGCCAACCGCATGCCGGGAGCTAATGAAAAACTGTTTTTT.

This chain links TRBV5-1 with TRBJ1-1; TRBD1 is a possible D gene (5 bases). The V gene's germline CDR1 is SGHRS and CDR2 YFSETQ. The CDR3 is 15 residues long. Trimming removed 0 bases at V and 1 base at J, with 10 bases between. CDR3 residues: CASSLAAGGNTEAFF. CDR3 bases: TGCGCCAGCAGCTTGGCCGCCGGGGGGAACACTGAAGCTTTCTTT.

The chain carries TRBV19 and TRBJ1-6; TRBD1 agrees at 7 bases. The CDR3 length is 13 residues. V shed 4 bases and J 9 bases; nucleotides not matched to a gene: 3. From germline, CDR1 is LNHDA and CDR2 SQIVND (reference sequence). The CDR3 region has the DNA TGTGCCAGTAGTACCACAGGGGCTTCACCCCTCCACTTT. Protein: CASSTTGASPLHF.

V usage is TRBV7-2 and J usage is TRBJ2-1; D unclear. The CDR3 totals 19 residues. Germline V gene lookup returns CDR1 SGHTA and CDR2 FQGNSA. With 0 bases removed from V and 0 bases from J, the gap between germline ends came to 18 bases. The CDR3 spells CASSLATGYRLSSYNEQFF. CDR3 nucleotide sequence: TGTGCCAGCAGCTTAGCTACGGGCTACCGACTCTCCTCCTACAATGAGCAGTTCTTC.

This clone was seen a single time. This sequence joins TRBV30 and TRBJ1-2, with unresolved D. The germline V gene has CDR1 GTSNPN and CDR2 SVGIG (reference sequence). V was shortened by 0 bases and J by 7 bases, with 12 bases between the two germline ends. The CDR3 is made up of 13 amino acids. The CDR3 sequence is CAWSVSASTGYTF. CDR3 DNA sequence: TGTGCCTGGAGTGTTTCAGCCAGCACTGGCTACACCTTC. The complete variable domain, with remaining parts taken from reference TRBV30 and TRBJ1-2, reads SQTIHQWPATLVQPVGSPLSLECTVEGTSNPNLYWYRQAAGRGLQLLFYSVGIGQISSEVPQNLSASRPQDRQFILSSKKLLLSDSGFYLCAWSVSASTGYTFGSGTRLTVV.

In nucleotides, the CDR3 is TGTGCCACCGGCCCAGGGGTAGTTGGCAATCAGCCCCAGCATTTT. Protein: CATGPGVVGNQPQHF. The rearrangement joins TRBV19 to TRBJ1-5; D perhaps matches TRBD1 (6 bases). Germline-derived CDR1 and CDR2 are LNHDA and SQIVND (reference sequence). The V and J ends lost 10 bases and 2 bases respectively, with 18 bases between them. This CDR3 contains 15 residues.

The gene calls are TRBV6-6 and TRBJ2-7; 9 nucleotides agree with TRBD1. J was trimmed by 7 bases and V by 6 bases; bases with no gene match: 7. Germline values: CDR1 MNHNY, CDR2 SVGAGI (reference sequence). The CDR3 extends over 13 amino acids. The CDR3 sequence is CASRAGTGNEQYF. The CDR3 DNA sequence: TGTGCCAGCAGGGCCGGGACAGGGAATGAGCAGTACTTC.